This is a list of T cell receptor beta chains from one sample in a study of radiotherapy plus CTLA-4 blockade in lung cancer. Sequencing was performed with immunoSEQ multiplex PCR; in TCRdb, only in-frame clones are kept and a portion is missing. Counted here are approximately 83,000 clones, under 80% occurring once; the ten biggest clones make up 3.5% to 4.5%. The sequences come from peripheral blood, collected from a patient treated with radiotherapy plus ipilimumab. The receptor set was obtained from a human donor with non-small cell lung cancer who had a partial response to radiotherapy plus ipilimumab. Some clones in this sample may be carry-over from other donors' samples. Both conserved end residues are part of each CDR3. The order of the fields is clone size, D gene, J gene, V gene, CDR3 DNA, CDR3 protein. A D gene is named only where the DNA matches it firmly. Clone size is given for some rows only: seen once, a few or many times, or a class if the clone is expanded.

clone size: .
D gene: TRBD1
J gene: TRBJ2-6
V gene: TRBV5-1
CDR3 DNA: TGCGCCAGCAGCTTGCGGGACAGCTCTGGGGCCAACGTCCTGACTTTC
CDR3 protein: CASSLRDSSGANVLTF

clone size: .
D gene: .
J gene: TRBJ2-7
V gene: TRBV15
CDR3 DNA: TGTGCCACCAGCCCCCAGGGTCCAACCTACGAGCAGTACTTC
CDR3 protein: CATSPQGPTYEQYF

clone size: .
D gene: TRBD2
J gene: TRBJ2-1
V gene: TRBV11-3
CDR3 DNA: TGTGCCAGCAGCTTAACCCAGGGCTGGACGGGGGGGTACAATGAGCAGTTCTTC
CDR3 protein: CASSLTQGWTGGYNEQFF

clone size: few
D gene: .
J gene: TRBJ2-5
V gene: TRBV19
CDR3 DNA: TGTGCCAGTAGTATAGCCACTAGAGGCGAGACCCAGTACTTC
CDR3 protein: CASSIATRGETQYF

clone size: few
D gene: .
J gene: TRBJ2-3
V gene: TRBV15
CDR3 DNA: TGTGCCACCAGCAGAAGACAGTATACGCAGTATTTT
CDR3 protein: CATSRRQYTQYF

clone size: .
D gene: .
J gene: TRBJ1-4
V gene: TRBV7-2
CDR3 DNA: TGTGCCAGCAGCCCGAACCGGGGGGCTAATGAAAAACTGTTTTTT
CDR3 protein: CASSPNRGANEKLFF

clone size: .
D gene: .
J gene: TRBJ2-7
V gene: TRBV30
CDR3 DNA: TGTGCCTGGAGTTCCCCCTCGAAGCCCTACGAGCAGTACTTC
CDR3 protein: CAWSSPSKPYEQYF

clone size: .
D gene: .
J gene: TRBJ2-1
V gene: TRBV6-4
CDR3 DNA: TGTGCCAGCAGTGCGATGGGGGCGGCGGGCTACAATGAGCAGTTCTTC
CDR3 protein: CASSAMGAAGYNEQFF

clone size: .
D gene: TRBD2
J gene: TRBJ2-7
V gene: TRBV11-1
CDR3 DNA: TGTGCCAGCAGCCCACAGGCGGGGGGATACGAGCAGTACTTC
CDR3 protein: CASSPQAGGYEQYF

clone size: .
D gene: .
J gene: TRBJ2-3
V gene: TRBV2
CDR3 DNA: TGTGCCAGCAAGACAGAAGCTAGCACAGATACGCAGTATTTT
CDR3 protein: CASKTEASTDTQYF

clone size: few
D gene: .
J gene: TRBJ1-3
V gene: TRBV5-5
CDR3 DNA: TGTGCCAGCAGCCTAGCCCCCGGAAACACCATATATTTT
CDR3 protein: CASSLAPGNTIYF

clone size: .
D gene: TRBD2
J gene: TRBJ2-2
V gene: TRBV2
CDR3 DNA: TGTGCCAGCAGTGTCTTAGGGACTAGCGGGGGGGCCTTGGCCGGGGAGCTGTTTTTT
CDR3 protein: CASSVLGTSGGALAGELFF

clone size: .
D gene: TRBD1
J gene: TRBJ1-6
V gene: TRBV29-1
CDR3 DNA: TGCAGCGTCCGACAGGGGAATTCACCCCTCCACTTT
CDR3 protein: CSVRQGNSPLHF

clone size: .
D gene: .
J gene: TRBJ2-3
V gene: TRBV9
CDR3 DNA: TGTGCCAGCAGCCCTTCTGGAGGGAGCCATACGCAGTATTTT
CDR3 protein: CASSPSGGSHTQYF

clone size: .
D gene: TRBD1
J gene: TRBJ2-7
V gene: TRBV11-3
CDR3 DNA: TGTGCCAGCAGCTTAGGACAGGGGGCAAGGGAGCAGTACTTC
CDR3 protein: CASSLGQGAREQYF

clone size: .
D gene: .
J gene: TRBJ2-5
V gene: TRBV15
CDR3 DNA: TGTGCCACCAGCAGAGGAGGCAGGGGCCCCCCAAGGGAGACCCAGTACTTC
CDR3 protein: CATSRGGRGPPRETQYF

clone size: .
D gene: TRBD2
J gene: TRBJ2-2
V gene: TRBV4-3
CDR3 DNA: TGCGCCAGCAGCCAAGACGGACTAGCGGATTTGACGAACACCGGGGAGCTGTTTTTT
CDR3 protein: CASSQDGLADLTNTGELFF

clone size: few
D gene: .
J gene: TRBJ2-2
V gene: TRBV5-1
CDR3 DNA: TGCGCCAGCAGCTTGGGAGGCGGGCTGGCCACCGGGGAGCTGTTTTTT
CDR3 protein: CASSLGGGLATGELFF

clone size: .
D gene: .
J gene: TRBJ2-3
V gene: TRBV7-9
CDR3 DNA: TGTGCCAGCAGCCGGGGGTCGGCTAGGGCAGATACGCAGTATTTT
CDR3 protein: CASSRGSARADTQYF

clone size: .
D gene: .
J gene: TRBJ2-7
V gene: TRBV5-1
CDR3 DNA: TGCGCCAGCAGCTTTACAGGAGTCTACGAGCAGTACTTC
CDR3 protein: CASSFTGVYEQYF

clone size: few
D gene: .
J gene: TRBJ1-1
V gene: TRBV11-2
CDR3 DNA: TGTGCCAGCAGCTTTGGTTCCCTGGGGCTGGGGAGGACTGAAGCTTTCTTT
CDR3 protein: CASSFGSLGLGRTEAFF

clone size: .
D gene: .
J gene: TRBJ2-3
V gene: TRBV2
CDR3 DNA: TGTGCCAGCAGAGACAGACAGAACACAGATACGCAGTATTTT
CDR3 protein: CASRDRQNTDTQYF

clone size: .
D gene: .
J gene: TRBJ2-1
V gene: TRBV2
CDR3 DNA: TGTGCCAGCAGAATGGCGGGAGAGCAGTTCTTC
CDR3 protein: CASRMAGEQFF

clone size: .
D gene: TRBD1
J gene: TRBJ1-2
V gene: TRBV5-1
CDR3 DNA: TGCGCCAGCAGCGGTGGGACAGCCCTCTATGGCTACACCTTC
CDR3 protein: CASSGGTALYGYTF

clone size: .
D gene: TRBD1
J gene: TRBJ1-2
V gene: TRBV4-2
CDR3 DNA: TGTGCCAGCAGCCAAGAAACGGACAGGGTATTTTATGGCTACACCTTC
CDR3 protein: CASSQETDRVFYGYTF

clone size: few
D gene: .
J gene: TRBJ2-7
V gene: TRBV7-9
CDR3 DNA: TGTGCCAGCAGCTTAGGTGCAGCACTATACGAGCAGTACTTC
CDR3 protein: CASSLGAALYEQYF